Listed here are 29 T cell receptor beta chains from one sample, sequenced in a study of blood T cell repertoires in COVID-19. Repertoires were generated with immunoSEQ multiplex PCR, while TCRdb's copy carries only in-frame clones and drops some. In the table there are around 250,000 clones, roughly 85% of which are singletons. The specimen was PBMCs or T cells enriched from blood (not recorded which). The receptors were gathered from a woman between 50 and 59 years old who had recovered from COVID-19.

This chain uses TRBV6-5 with TRBJ1-1; the match to TRBD1 covers 7 bases. J was trimmed by 3 bases and V by 4 bases; bases with no gene match: 5. Germline V gene lookup returns CDR1 MNHEY and CDR2 SVGAGI. The length of the CDR3 is 14 residues. CDR3 loop: CASSSNTGDTEAFF. In nucleotides, the CDR3 is TGTGCCAGCAGTTCCAACACAGGGGACACTGAAGCTTTCTTT.

This chain uses TRBV28 with TRBJ2-3, with 8 positions matching TRBD1. V lost 7 bases, J lost 2 bases, and 14 bases stayed unmatched. CDR1 MDHEN and CDR2 SYDVKM come from the germline V gene. CDR3 length equals 17 residues. The CDR3 DNA reads TGTGCCAGCACCCCTTTAATCGACAGGGGAATCACAGATACGCAGTATTTT. It translates to CASTPLIDRGITDTQYF.

This rearrangement joins TRBV12-3 or TRBV12-4 to TRBJ2-7; D possibly corresponds to TRBD1 (6 bases). V was shortened by 4 bases and J by 2 bases, with 9 bases between the two germline ends. The CDR3 spans 13 residues. The CDR3, as DNA: TGTGCCAGCAGTTACGGGACAACCTACGAGCAGTACTTC. As protein: CASSYGTTYEQYF.

This clone was recorded once. The chain combines TRBV2 with TRBJ2-3, with D perhaps matching TRBD2 (5 bases). The CDR3 spans 13 residues. The germline CDR1 and CDR2 sequences are SNHLY and FYNNEI. Trimming shortened V by 0 bases and J by 9 bases, and 10 bases separated the two germline ends. CDR3 in DNA: TGTGCCAGCAGTGAAGCGGCCTGGAGGACGCAGTATTTT. Amino acids: CASSEAAWRTQYF. The entire variable domain, with the rest obtained from reference TRBV2 and TRBJ2-3, is as follows: EPEVTQTPSHQVTQMGQEVILRCVPISNHLYFYWYRQILGQKVEFLVSFYNNEISEKSEIFDDQFSVERPDGSNFTLKIRSTKLEDSAMYFCASSEAAWRTQYFGPGTRLTVL.

In DNA, the CDR3 is TGTGCCAGCTCACCAGGGCAGGGAAGTGGGAATGAGCAGTTCTTC. Amino acid sequence: CASSPGQGSGNEQFF. This chain joins TRBV18 and TRBJ2-1; weak D call: TRBD1 (5 bases). CDR1 and CDR2 from the germline V gene are KGHSH and LQKENI. Between the trimmed V and J ends, which lost 2 bases and 7 bases, there was a span of 15 bases. The CDR3 is made up of 15 amino acids.

This chain uses TRBV5-1 with TRBJ1-3, with TRBD1 matching 7 bases. Looked up from germline, CDR1 is SGHRS and CDR2 is YFSETQ. The CDR3 loop spans 16 amino acids. With 0 bases clipped from V and 5 bases from J, the junction kept 8 bases outside the gene matches. The CDR3 spells CASSLAFGDSRNTIYF. The CDR3 DNA sequence: TGCGCCAGCAGCTTGGCATTTGGGGACAGCAGAAACACCATATATTTT.

J is TRBJ1-6 and V is TRBV3-1 (or the pseudogene TRBV3-2), with TRBD1 matching 10 bases. Germline V gene sequence: CDR1 LGHDT, CDR2 YNNKEL (reference sequence). There are 16 residues in the CDR3. V lost 2 bases, J lost 17 bases, and 15 bases stayed unmatched. The CDR3: CASSQRSGQGILLIHF. In DNA form, the CDR3 reads TGTGCCAGCAGCCAAAGGTCGGGACAGGGGATCTTATTAATCCACTTT.

The chain employs TRBV7-2 and TRBJ2-1; 8 bases line up with TRBD2. Trimming removed 1 base from V and 7 bases from J; junction bases left unmatched: 6. The CDR3 has 15 residues. Germline CDR1 reads SGHTA; CDR2 reads FQGNSA. The CDR3 DNA is TGTGCCAGCAGCTTAGGGGGACTAGGTAGGAATGAGCAGTTCTTC. Translating gives CASSLGGLGRNEQFF.

The CDR3 region has the DNA TGCGCCAGCAGCCAAGATTTGGGACAGGGATCCGAGCAGTACTTC. Translating gives CASSQDLGQGSEQYF. The chain couples TRBV4-1 to TRBJ2-7, with TRBD1 matching 9 bases. The CDR3 sequence is 15 residues long. Germline CDR1 reads MGHRA; CDR2 reads YSYEKL. With 0 bases clipped from V and 6 bases from J, the junction kept 6 bases outside the gene matches.

The chain links TRBV7-8 to TRBJ1-4; TRBD1 aligns across 7 bases. Germline V lookup: CDR1 SGHVS, CDR2 FQNEAQ. With 5 bases clipped from V and 4 bases from J, the junction kept 7 bases outside the gene matches. The CDR3 has 15 residues. DNA of the CDR3: TGTGCCAGCAGCCCGGGGACAGATTATAATGAAAAACTGTTTTTT. This sequence encodes CASSPGTDYNEKLFF.

V and J are TRBV2 and TRBJ2-2; 9 bases are shared with TRBD2. The germline gives CDR1 SNHLY, CDR2 FYNNEI. Losses at the gene ends were 4 bases for V and 2 bases for J; bases not matched to a gene: 2. This CDR3 is built from 15 residues. In DNA form, the CDR3 reads TGTGCCAGCAGTGGACTAGCGGCCAACACCGGGGAGCTGTTTTTT. Translated: CASSGLAANTGELFF.

The genes are TRBV28 and TRBJ2-5; 9 positions agree with TRBD1. Germline trimming cut 3 bases from V and 6 bases from J; bases unmatched to any gene: 8. CDR1 is MDHEN and CDR2 is SYDVKM in the germline V gene. The CDR3 contains 15 residues. CDR3 amino acids: CASSFRGQGGKTQYF. The CDR3 nucleotides read TGTGCCAGCAGTTTTCGGGGACAGGGTGGAAAGACCCAGTACTTC.

This sequence joins TRBV12-3 or TRBV12-4 and TRBJ2-1; D is possibly TRBD1 (6 bases). Trimming removed 6 bases from V and 9 bases from J, with 15 bases in between. The CDR3 spans 13 residues. Here the CDR3 reads CASRKGEKVEQFF. Written as DNA, the CDR3 is TGTGCCAGCAGGAAGGGGGAGAAGGTTGAGCAGTTCTTC.

V and J are TRBV3-1 (or the pseudogene TRBV3-2) and TRBJ2-7, with D possibly being TRBD2 (6 bases). V lost 0 bases and J 6 bases, leaving 15 bases between the germline ends. Germline values: CDR1 LGHDT, CDR2 YNNKEL (reference sequence). CDR3 length: 15 residues. The CDR3 region is CASSQEFAVGGEQYF. DNA for the CDR3: TGTGCCAGCAGCCAAGAGTTCGCGGTCGGGGGCGAGCAGTACTTC.

This chain uses TRBV28 with TRBJ1-6; 8 bases align to TRBD1. The V gene end was trimmed by 7 bases and the J gene end by 11 bases; junction bases not matched to a gene: 10. This CDR3 has 14 residues. Germline values: CDR1 MDHEN, CDR2 SYDVKM. CDR3 DNA sequence: TGTGCCAGCAACTTCGCAGGGGGCACTACACCCCTCCACTTT. Translating gives CASNFAGGTTPLHF. Variable domain in full (rest from reference TRBV28 and TRBJ1-6): DVKVTQSSRYLVKRTGEKVFLECVQDMDHENMFWYRQDPGLGLRLIYFSYDVKMKEKGDIPEGYSVSREKKERFSLILESASTNQTSMYLCASNFAGGTTPLHFGNGTRLTVT.

About this clone: In the same sample, other DNA sequences code for this CDR3. This chain links TRBV7-6 with TRBJ2-7, with TRBD2 matching over 8 bases. Germline CDR1 is SGHVS and CDR2 is FNYEAQ. With 2 bases clipped from V and 1 base from J, the junction kept 1 base outside the gene matches. The CDR3 covers 14 residues. In DNA form, the CDR3 reads TGTGCCAGCAGCTTAACTAGCGGATCCTACGAGCAGTACTTC. Translating gives CASSLTSGSYEQYF.

Written as DNA, the CDR3 is TGTGCTAGTGGTTTGATAGCGGGAGGCCAAGAGACCCAGTACTTC. Its protein product is CASGLIAGGQETQYF. The chain has TRBV12-5 and TRBJ2-5; 10 bases align to TRBD2. The CDR3 spans 15 residues. J was trimmed by 1 base and V by 2 bases; bases with no gene match: 1. Germline loops: CDR1 LGHNT, CDR2 FRNRAP. The variable domain in full, completed from reference TRBV12-5 and TRBJ2-5, reads DARVTQTPRHKVTEMGQEVTMRCQPILGHNTVFWYRQTMMQGLELLAYFRNRAPLDDSGMPKDRFSAEMPDATLATLKIQPSEPRDSAVYFCASGLIAGGQETQYFGPGTRLLVL.

The chain links TRBV28 to TRBJ1-1; unclear D gene. V was cut by 3 bases and J by 1 base, with 9 bases left in between. This CDR3 region has 14 residues. The germline V gene has CDR1 MDHEN and CDR2 SYDVKM. The CDR3 is CASSFQASNTEAFF. CDR3 sequence (DNA): TGTGCCAGCAGTTTTCAGGCCTCGAACACTGAAGCTTTCTTT. Filled out from reference TRBV28 and TRBJ1-1, the complete variable domain reads DVKVTQSSRYLVKRTGEKVFLECVQDMDHENMFWYRQDPGLGLRLIYFSYDVKMKEKGDIPEGYSVSREKKERFSLILESASTNQTSMYLCASSFQASNTEAFFGQGTRLTVV.

The chain combines TRBV19 with TRBJ2-7, with TRBD2 matching over 12 bases. This CDR3 is built from 15 residues. V lost 3 bases and J lost 3; bases outside the gene matches: 3. Germline V CDR1 and CDR2: LNHDA, SQIVND (reference sequence). DNA for the CDR3: TGTGCCAGTAGTATGACTAGCGGGAGCTTCTACGAGCAGTACTTC. It specifies CASSMTSGSFYEQYF.

The J gene is TRBJ2-1, the V gene TRBV14, with TRBD1 matching over 10 bases. The J segment lost 5 bases and the V segment lost 3 bases, leaving 7 bases of the junction unmatched. There are 16 residues in the CDR3. The germline V gene encodes CDR1 SGHDN and CDR2 FVKESK. CDR3 sequence reads: CASSQDTGQGNNEQFF. CDR3 sequence (DNA): TGTGCCAGCAGCCAGGATACGGGACAGGGGAACAATGAGCAGTTCTTC.

The rearrangement uses TRBV7-8 and TRBJ2-1; a weak D match, TRBD2 (5 bases). The germline gives CDR1 SGHVS, CDR2 FQNEAQ. The CDR3 covers 13 residues. V was trimmed by 1 base and J by 12 bases, leaving 13 bases between them. The chain's CDR3 is CASSLERAEGQFF. CDR3 bases: TGTGCCAGCAGCTTAGAAAGGGCCGAGGGGCAGTTCTTC.

This clone appeared a few times. The chain links TRBV2 to TRBJ1-6, with 7 bases fitting TRBD1. The CDR3 has 12 amino acids. Germline CDR1 and CDR2: SNHLY and FYNNEI. The V and J ends lost 7 bases and 6 bases, in that order; junction bases with no gene match: 0. The CDR3 DNA is TGTGCCAGCAACAGGGGTAATTCACCCCTCCACTTT. Translating gives CASNRGNSPLHF. Supplemented by reference TRBV2 and TRBJ1-6, the full variable domain reads EPEVTQTPSHQVTQMGQEVILRCVPISNHLYFYWYRQILGQKVEFLVSFYNNEISEKSEIFDDQFSVERPDGSNFTLKIRSTKLEDSAMYFCASNRGNSPLHFGNGTRLTVT.

The genes are TRBV28 and TRBJ2-5; TRBD1 aligns across 8 bases. CDR1 MDHEN and CDR2 SYDVKM come from the germline V gene. Unmatched junction bases numbered 5, after V lost 6 bases and J lost 5 bases. This CDR3 contains 13 residues. CDR3 sequence: CASRAGGRETQYF. The CDR3 DNA is TGTGCCAGCAGGGCAGGGGGCCGGGAGACCCAGTACTTC.

The chain carries TRBV7-8 and TRBJ2-3; a weak D match, TRBD2 (6 bases). Germline CDR1 is SGHVS and CDR2 is FQNEAQ. CDR3 size: 17 residues. V dropped 5 bases and J dropped 0 bases, with 18 bases sitting between them. The CDR3 DNA reads TGTGCCAGCAGCCCCAGCCCCGCGAGCGGGAGCACAGATACGCAGTATTTT. Translation gives CASSPSPASGSTDTQYF. Together with reference TRBV7-8 and TRBJ2-3, the CDR3 gives the full variable domain: GAGVSQSPRYKVAKRGQDVALRCDPISGHVSLFWYQQALGQGPEFLTYFQNEAQLDKSGLPSDRFFAERPEGSVSTLKIQRTQQEDSAVYLCASSPSPASGSTDTQYFGPGTRLTVL.

The chain links TRBV10-2 to TRBJ2-5; 12 bases line up with TRBD2. CDR1 and CDR2 (germline): WSHSY, SAAADI. Losses at the gene ends were 6 bases for V and 1 base for J; bases not matched to a gene: 6. The CDR3 runs 16 residues. This chain's CDR3 is CASRETSGRIQETQYF. DNA of the CDR3: TGCGCCAGCAGGGAAACTAGCGGGAGGATCCAAGAGACCCAGTACTTC.

This clone has more than one count but fewer than ten. The V and J genes are TRBV6-5 and TRBJ2-1, with D perhaps TRBD2 (6 bases). There are 14 residues in the CDR3. V lost 0 bases to trimming and J lost 9 bases, with 12 bases between them. Germline V lookup: CDR1 MNHEY, CDR2 SVGAGI. The CDR3 coding sequence is TGTGCCAGCAGTTACTCGAGCGGGTTCGCTGAGCAGTTCTTC. It yields the protein CASSYSSGFAEQFF.

The V and J genes are TRBV25-1 and TRBJ2-1; TRBD2 matches at 9 bases. J gave up 8 bases and V 5 bases, and 4 bases lay outside the gene matches. The CDR3 is 13 residues long. The germline gives CDR1 MGHDK, CDR2 SYGVNS. In nucleotides, the CDR3 is TGTGCCAGCAGTCCAAGCGGGAGGTATGAGCAGTTCTTC. Translating it yields CASSPSGRYEQFF. The full variable domain, its missing parts supplied by reference TRBV25-1 and TRBJ2-1, is EADIYQTPRYLVIGTGKKITLECSQTMGHDKMYWYQQDPGMELHLIHYSYGVNSTEKGDLSSESTVSRIRTEHFPLTLESARPSHTSQYLCASSPSGRYEQFFGPGTRLTVL.

This chain links TRBV6-5 with TRBJ1-6; no clear D. The CDR3 runs 15 residues. V lost 5 bases and J 0 bases, leaving 8 bases between the germline ends. Germline V gene sequence: CDR1 MNHEY, CDR2 SVGAGI. DNA for the CDR3: TGTGCCAGCAGTACCGGGGACTCCTATAATTCACCCCTCCACTTT. Translated, it gives CASSTGDSYNSPLHF.

This clone was seen only once. This chain's CDR3 is CARSSGGLAGGEQYF. CDR3 sequence (DNA): TGTGCCAGAAGCTCCGGGGGGCTAGCGGGAGGTGAGCAGTACTTC. The chain recombines TRBV5-3 with TRBJ2-7; TRBD2 aligns across 11 bases. TRBV5-3 counts as an open reading frame of uncertain function. Losses at the gene ends were 3 bases for V and 7 bases for J; bases not matched to a gene: 9. The CDR3 contains 15 residues.